This T cell receptor beta chain was sequenced during a study of blood T cell repertoires in COVID-19. Study background: Sources were T cells, B-cell-depleted T cells, or PBMCs; the material itself was cDNA or gDNA.

V was clipped by 0 bases and J by 5 bases; unmatched bases: 4. CDR3 size: 14 residues. From germline, CDR1 is GTSNPN and CDR2 SVGIG (reference sequence). Sequencing was performed with immunoSEQ multiplex PCR; in TCRdb, only in-frame clones are kept and a portion is missing. The data show hundreds of thousands of clones, about nine tenths seen once. The chain has TRBV30 and TRBJ2-3, with 8 positions matching TRBD2. Sequenced material: PBMCs or T cells enriched from blood (not recorded which). This clonotype was obtained from a woman in her fifties or sixties who had recovered from COVID-19. CDR3 in amino acids: CAWSVAGAGDTQYF. CDR3 DNA: TGTGCCTGGAGTGTAGCGGGAGCCGGAGATACGCAGTATTTT. The full variable domain, its missing parts supplied by reference TRBV30 and TRBJ2-3, is SQTIHQWPATLVQPVGSPLSLECTVEGTSNPNLYWYRQAAGRGLQLLFYSVGIGQISSEVPQNLSASRPQDRQFILSSKKLLLSDSGFYLCAWSVAGAGDTQYFGPGTRLTVL.